The 19 T cell receptor beta chains reported below all come from one sample, sequenced in a study of lymphopenia after photon versus proton radiotherapy. Clones were read by immunoSEQ multiplex PCR, and TCRdb kept only the in-frame ones, dropping some. The profile covers 150,000 or so clones, with approximately 91% appearing a single time and around 4.7% taken by the ten largest. Material: peripheral blood, obtained from a patient treated with photon-based radiotherapy. These receptors originate from a man aged 50 or older with gastric cancer.

The rearrangement uses TRBV7-9 and TRBJ1-1; the match to TRBD1 covers 7 bases. CDR1 SEHNR and CDR2 FQNEAQ come from the germline V gene (reference sequence). The CDR3 sequence is 14 residues long. The J segment lost 1 base and the V segment lost 4 bases, leaving 3 bases of the junction unmatched. CDR3 DNA: TGTGCCAGCAGCTCGTGGACAGGGAACACTGAAGCTTTCTTT. Translating it yields CASSSWTGNTEAFF.

The chain uses TRBV9 and TRBJ2-3; D is possibly TRBD1 (6 bases). Trimming stripped 2 bases from V and 6 bases from J, with 19 bases between. The germline gives CDR1 SGDLS, CDR2 YYNGEE. This CDR3 spans 16 amino acids. Written as DNA, the CDR3 is TGTGCCAGCAGCGTCGTTCCGGGACAACTATCGGATACGCAGTATTTT. Protein: CASSVVPGQLSDTQYF.

This sequence joins TRBV7-8 and TRBJ1-1; no definite D call. Germline lookup yields CDR1 SGHVS and CDR2 FQNEAQ. The CDR3 sequence is 14 residues long. V was pared by 4 bases and J by 0 bases, with 9 bases between. Written as DNA, the CDR3 is TGTGCCAGCAGCTCGATGACACTGAACACTGAAGCTTTCTTT. Its translation: CASSSMTLNTEAFF.

CDR3 sequence: CASSYRDTMNTEAFF. The CDR3 bases are TGTGCCAGCAGTTACCGGGACACAATGAACACTGAAGCTTTCTTT. This chain links TRBV6-5 with TRBJ1-1; weak D call: TRBD1 (6 bases). The CDR3 is 15 residues long. Per germline, CDR1 MNHEY and CDR2 SVGAGI. V lost 2 bases to trimming and J lost 0 bases, with 10 bases between them.

J is TRBJ1-2 and V is TRBV10-3, with 8 nucleotides matching TRBD1. J was trimmed by 0 bases and V by 8 bases; bases with no gene match: 14. Germline V gene lookup returns CDR1 ENHRY and CDR2 SYGVKD. The CDR3 extends over 17 amino acids. DNA of the CDR3: TGTGCCATCGCGTCCCAAACCGGACAGGGAGCTAACTATGGCTACACCTTC. Its protein is CAIASQTGQGANYGYTF.

The gene calls are TRBV11-1 and TRBJ1-1; tentatively, D is TRBD1 (6 bases). The length of the CDR3 is 16 residues. With 2 bases removed from V and 0 bases from J, the gap between germline ends came to 13 bases. From germline, CDR1 is SGHAT and CDR2 FQDESV (reference sequence). The CDR3 DNA reads TGTGCCAGCAGCTTACAGGGGCCGCCTTTGAACACTGAAGCTTTCTTT. Its protein product is CASSLQGPPLNTEAFF. Supplemented by reference TRBV11-1 and TRBJ1-1, the full variable domain reads EAEVAQSPRYKITEKSQAVAFWCDPISGHATLYWYRQILGQGPELLVQFQDESVVDDSQLPKDRFSAERLKGVDSTLKIQPAELGDSAMYLCASSLQGPPLNTEAFFGQGTRLTVV.

V is TRBV7-9 and J is TRBJ1-1, with a tentative D call TRBD1 (6 bases). CDR1 and CDR2 from the germline V gene are SEHNR and FQNEAQ (reference sequence). This CDR3 spans 13 amino acids. V lost 10 bases and J 2 bases, leaving 14 bases between the germline ends. CDR3: CATRLGGNTEAFF. CDR3 in DNA: TGTGCCACCAGACTAGGGGGTAACACTGAAGCTTTCTTT.

This clone was counted between two and nine times. The chain couples TRBV10-3 to TRBJ1-2, with 7 bases aligning to TRBD1. V lost 4 bases, J lost 7 bases, and 9 bases stayed unmatched. Germline lookup yields CDR1 ENHRY and CDR2 SYGVKD. The CDR3 length is 14 residues. The chain's CDR3 is CAISGIDREAGYTF. The CDR3 DNA reads as TGTGCCATCAGTGGAATCGACAGGGAGGCTGGCTACACCTTC.

This rearrangement joins TRBV5-1 to TRBJ1-1, with D uncertain. V lost 1 base to trimming and J lost 4 bases, with 8 bases between them. CDR1 and CDR2 from the germline V gene are SGHRS and YFSETQ. CDR3 length equals 13 residues. The CDR3 nucleotides read TGCGCCAGCAGCTTGACCCGGGGCACTGAAGCTTTCTTT. Its protein is CASSLTRGTEAFF.

J is TRBJ2-4 and V is TRBV4-1, with D perhaps TRBD1 (8 bases). The CDR3 extends over 15 amino acids. V lost 4 bases and J 7 bases, leaving 17 bases between the germline ends. CDR1 is MGHRA, CDR2 YSYEKL, per germline. CDR3 nucleotide sequence: TGCGCCAGCAGCCTACACACAGGGGGAGGGAACATTCAGTACTTC. Translation gives CASSLHTGGGNIQYF.

This chain links TRBV28 with TRBJ2-5, with 8 nucleotides matching TRBD1. The CDR3 runs 13 residues. With 7 bases clipped from V and 4 bases from J, the junction kept 5 bases outside the gene matches. Germline-derived CDR1 and CDR2 are MDHEN and SYDVKM. CDR3 in amino acids: CASTPGGGETQYF. The CDR3 nucleotides read TGTGCCAGCACTCCAGGGGGCGGAGAGACCCAGTACTTC.

This chain connects TRBV5-1 to TRBJ1-2; D is unresolved. The CDR3 is 14 amino acids. In germline, CDR1 is SGHRS, CDR2 YFSETQ. The V gene lost 4 bases and the J gene lost 4 bases, with 14 bases spanning the gap. The CDR3 region is CASSPETASYGYTF. The CDR3 nucleotides read TGCGCCAGCAGCCCCGAAACCGCGAGCTATGGCTACACCTTC.

The chain uses TRBV25-1 and TRBJ2-1; D possibly corresponds to TRBD2 (6 bases). Germline CDR1 MGHDK, CDR2 SYGVNS. The CDR3 loop spans 14 amino acids. V was cut by 9 bases and J by 2 bases, with 14 bases left in between. The CDR3 loop reads CARKNGGPYNEQFF. The DNA of the CDR3 is TGTGCCAGGAAAAACGGGGGTCCCTACAATGAGCAGTTCTTC.

The rearrangement links TRBV9 to TRBJ1-3; D perhaps matches TRBD1 (5 bases). The V gene's germline CDR1 is SGDLS and CDR2 YYNGEE. CDR3 length: 16 amino acids. V shed 2 bases and J shed 0 bases, with 12 bases lying between them. The DNA for the CDR3 is TGTGCCAGCAGCGTCACTTCAGGGCCCTCTGGAAACACCATATATTTT. This gives the protein CASSVTSGPSGNTIYF.

This chain links TRBV6-5 with TRBJ2-3; D gene unclear. CDR3 size: 12 residues. Germline CDR1 and CDR2: MNHEY and SVGAGI. Between the trimmed V and J ends, which lost 5 bases and 2 bases, there was a span of 5 bases. Here the CDR3 reads CASSTTTDTQYF. The CDR3 nucleotides are TGTGCCAGCAGTACTACCACAGATACGCAGTATTTT.

The genes are TRBV5-1 and TRBJ2-1; TRBD2 is a possible D gene (7 bases). V was clipped by 3 bases and J by 8 bases, with 18 bases between them. The CDR3 sequence is 15 residues long. CDR1 is SGHRS, CDR2 YFSETQ, per germline. In DNA, the CDR3 is TGCGCCAGCAGCTATAGCCCCCGGGGGGCGGATGAGCAGTTCTTC. It encodes CASSYSPRGADEQFF.

The chain couples TRBV7-8 to TRBJ2-7; D unclear. With 3 bases removed from V and 0 bases from J, the gap between germline ends came to 6 bases. CDR1 and CDR2 (germline): SGHVS, FQNEAQ. The CDR3 contains 13 residues. CDR3 protein: CASSFGYSYEQYF. CDR3 bases: TGTGCCAGCAGCTTCGGGTACTCCTACGAGCAGTACTTC.

This chain uses TRBV19 with TRBJ1-2, with 9 bases identical to TRBD1. Trimming took 6 bases from V and 4 from J; bases not matched to a gene: 12. Germline V gene lookup returns CDR1 LNHDA and CDR2 SQIVND (reference sequence). CDR3 length: 16 amino acids. This chain's CDR3 is CASSPIEGQGSYGYTF. Here the CDR3 DNA reads TGTGCCAGTAGCCCAATAGAGGGACAGGGTTCCTATGGCTACACCTTC.

The V and J genes are TRBV7-2 and TRBJ2-7; 7 positions match TRBD1. The CDR3 is 15 amino acids. Germline V CDR1 and CDR2: SGHTA, FQGNSA. J lost 1 base, V lost 1 base, and 4 bases had no gene match. Here the CDR3 DNA reads TGTGCCAGCAGCTTAGGGCAGGGGGTATCCTACGAGCAGTACTTC. The encoded protein is CASSLGQGVSYEQYF. Variable domain in full (rest from reference TRBV7-2 and TRBJ2-7): GAGVSQSPSNKVTEKGKDVELRCDPISGHTALYWYRQSLGQGLEFLIYFQGNSAPDKSGLPSDRFSAERTGGSVSTLTIQRTQQEDSAVYLCASSLGQGVSYEQYFGPGTRLTVT.